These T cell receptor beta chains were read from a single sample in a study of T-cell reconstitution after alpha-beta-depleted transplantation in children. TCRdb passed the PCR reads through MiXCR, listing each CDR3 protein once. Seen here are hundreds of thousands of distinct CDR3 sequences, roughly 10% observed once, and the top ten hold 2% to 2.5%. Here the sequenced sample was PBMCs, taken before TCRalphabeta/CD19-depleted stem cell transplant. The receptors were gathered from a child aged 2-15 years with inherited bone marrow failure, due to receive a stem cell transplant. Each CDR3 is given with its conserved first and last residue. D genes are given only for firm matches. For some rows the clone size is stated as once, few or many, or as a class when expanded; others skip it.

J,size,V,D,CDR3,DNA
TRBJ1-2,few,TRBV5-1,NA,CASSAVQASLRRGYTF,TGCGCCAGCAGTGCCGTACAGGCCTCCCTACGTAGGGGCTACACCTTC
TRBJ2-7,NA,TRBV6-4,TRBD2,CTSCPRPGLAGGSYEQYF,TGTACCAGCTGCCCCCGGCCGGGACTAGCGGGAGGCTCCTACGAGCAGTACTTC
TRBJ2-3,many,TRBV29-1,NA,CSVESVDTSTDTQYF,TGCAGCGTTGAAAGTGTGGACACTTCCACAGATACGCAGTATTTT
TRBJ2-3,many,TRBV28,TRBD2,CASSPGGSGGPSTDTQYF,TGTGCCAGCAGTCCCGGTGGGAGCGGGGGTCCTAGCACAGATACGCAGTATTTT
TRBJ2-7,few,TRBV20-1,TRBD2,CSARGGTTDYEQYF,TGCAGTGCTAGGGGGGGGACCACCGACTACGAGCAGTACTTC
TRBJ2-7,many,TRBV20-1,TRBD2,CSAAGTSDLYEQYF,TGCAGTGCTGCCGGGACTAGCGACCTTTACGAGCAGTACTTC
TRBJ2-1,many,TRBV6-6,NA,CASSKDNYNEQFF,TGTGCCAGCAGCAAGGACAATTACAATGAGCAGTTCTTC
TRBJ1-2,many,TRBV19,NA,CASSIQGTDGYTF,TGTGCCAGTAGTATCCAAGGGACGGACGGCTACACCTTC
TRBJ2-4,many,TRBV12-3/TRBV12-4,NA,CASRLQLSNTGNIQYF,TGTGCCAGCAGACTACAACTATCCAACACGGGGAACATTCAGTACTTC
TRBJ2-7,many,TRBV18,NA,CASSPGTNDYEQYF,TGTGCCAGCTCACCAGGGACAAACGATTACGAGCAGTACTTC
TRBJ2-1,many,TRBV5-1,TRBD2,CASSLGTSGSSEQFF,TGCGCCAGCAGCTTGGGGACTAGCGGGAGTAGTGAGCAGTTCTTC
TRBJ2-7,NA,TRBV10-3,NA,CAISDTEGYLTYEQYF,TGTGCCATCAGTGATACCGAGGGCTACCTAACCTACGAGCAGTACTTC
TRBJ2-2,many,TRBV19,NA,CASFARGANTGELFF,TGTGCCAGCTTTGCAAGGGGCGCGAACACCGGGGAGCTGTTTTTT
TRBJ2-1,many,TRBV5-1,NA,CASSLAPTAEQFF,TGCGCCAGCAGCTTGGCCCCGACAGCTGAGCAGTTCTTC
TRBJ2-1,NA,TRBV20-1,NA,CSARARSSYNEQFF,TGCAGTGCTAGGGCTAGGAGCTCCTACAATGAGCAGTTCTTC
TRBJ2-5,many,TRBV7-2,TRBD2,CASSLASGRGETQYF,TGTGCCAGCAGCTTAGCTAGCGGGAGAGGAGAGACCCAGTACTTC
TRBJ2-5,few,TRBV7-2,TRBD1,CASSSEGGAETQYF,TGTGCCAGCAGCTCGGAAGGGGGCGCGGAGACCCAGTACTTC
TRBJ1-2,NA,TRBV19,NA,CASSIQGGNYGYTF,TGTGCCAGTAGTATCCAAGGAGGGAACTACGGCTACACCTTC
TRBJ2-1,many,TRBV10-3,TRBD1,CAVGAGGEQFF,TGTGCCGTAGGAGCAGGGGGCGAGCAGTTCTTC
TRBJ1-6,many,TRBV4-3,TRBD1,CASSQGGQGFNSPLHF,TGCGCCAGCAGCCAAGGGGGACAGGGGTTCAATTCACCCCTCCACTTT
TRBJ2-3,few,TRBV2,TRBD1,CASSDLRGRSADTQYF,TGTGCCAGCAGTGACCTCAGGGGGCGCAGCGCAGATACGCAGTATTTT
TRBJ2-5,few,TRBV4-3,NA,CASSPSWEETQYF,TGCGCCAGCAGCCCGAGTTGGGAAGAGACCCAGTACTTC
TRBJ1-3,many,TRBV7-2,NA,CASSAEIGNTIYF,TGTGCCAGCAGCGCGGAGATAGGAAACACCATATATTTT
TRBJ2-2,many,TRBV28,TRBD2,CASSPTSGSTNTGELFF,TGTGCCAGCAGCCCCACTAGCGGGAGCACGAACACCGGGGAGCTGTTTTTT
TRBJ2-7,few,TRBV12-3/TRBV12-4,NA,CASSLRDGYYEQYF,TGTGCCAGCAGTTTACGGGACGGATACTACGAGCAGTACTTC
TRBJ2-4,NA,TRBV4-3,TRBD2,CASSQRLLSGILAKNIQYF,TGCGCCAGCAGCCAAAGACTCCTCAGCGGGATTTTAGCCAAAAACATTCAGTACTTC
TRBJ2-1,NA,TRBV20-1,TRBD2,CSATNQVAGENDQFF,TGCAGTGCTACAAATCAAGTAGCGGGAGAAAATGACCAGTTCTTC
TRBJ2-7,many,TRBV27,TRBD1,CASSGDRPGIAYEQYF,TGTGCCAGCAGTGGGGACAGACCTGGAATTGCCTACGAGCAGTACTTC
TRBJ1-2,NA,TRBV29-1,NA,CSVPTGPGYTF,TGCAGCGTTCCAACAGGGCCCGGCTACACCTTC
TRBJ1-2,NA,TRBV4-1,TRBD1,CASSQGQGLGGYTF,TGCGCCAGCAGCCAGGGACAGGGGTTGGGAGGCTACACCTTC
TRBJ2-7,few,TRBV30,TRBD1,CAWSDGTGAPSEQYF,TGTGCCTGGAGTGACGGGACAGGGGCTCCCTCCGAGCAGTACTTC
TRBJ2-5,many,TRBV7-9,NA,CASSQTHRTAKETQYF,TGTGCCAGCAGCCAGACGCACCGGACAGCTAAAGAGACCCAGTACTTC
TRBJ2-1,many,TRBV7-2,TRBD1,CASSLWGTGAITPANEQFF,TGTGCCAGCAGCTTATGGGGAACAGGGGCGATAACTCCGGCCAATGAGCAGTTCTTC
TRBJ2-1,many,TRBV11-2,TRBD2,CASSARSGDLYNEQFF,TGTGCCAGCAGCGCCCGGAGCGGGGACTTATACAATGAGCAGTTCTTC
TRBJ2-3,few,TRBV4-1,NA,CASSLLSGEEADTQYF,TGCGCCAGCAGCCTCCTTAGCGGAGAAGAGGCAGATACGCAGTATTTT
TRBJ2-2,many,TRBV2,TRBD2,CASSGGSGRGTGELFF,TGTGCCAGCAGTGGCGGGAGCGGGAGAGGCACCGGGGAGCTGTTTTTT
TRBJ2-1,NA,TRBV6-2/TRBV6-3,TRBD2,CASSPRIAGAWYNEQFF,TGTGCCAGCAGTCCCAGGATAGCGGGAGCATGGTACAATGAGCAGTTCTTC
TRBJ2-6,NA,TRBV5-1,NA,CASSSVYSGANVLTF,TGCGCCAGCAGCTCGGTATACTCTGGGGCCAACGTCCTGACTTTC
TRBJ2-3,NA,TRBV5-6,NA,CASRRTGEADTQYF,TGTGCCAGCAGGCGTACAGGGGAGGCAGATACGCAGTATTTT